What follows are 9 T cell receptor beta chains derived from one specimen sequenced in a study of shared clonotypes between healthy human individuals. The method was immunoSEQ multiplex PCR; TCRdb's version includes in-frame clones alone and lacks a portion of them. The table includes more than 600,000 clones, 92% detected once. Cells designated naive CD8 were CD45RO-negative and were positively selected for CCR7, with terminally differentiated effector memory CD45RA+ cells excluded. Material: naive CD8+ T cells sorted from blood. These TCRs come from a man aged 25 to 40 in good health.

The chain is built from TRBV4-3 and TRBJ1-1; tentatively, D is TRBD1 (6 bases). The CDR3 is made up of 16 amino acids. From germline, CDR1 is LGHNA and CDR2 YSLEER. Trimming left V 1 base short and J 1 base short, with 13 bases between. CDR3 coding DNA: TGCGCCAGCAGCCAAGGCTGGGAGGGGGGGAACACTGAAGCTTTCTTT. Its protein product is CASSQGWEGGNTEAFF.

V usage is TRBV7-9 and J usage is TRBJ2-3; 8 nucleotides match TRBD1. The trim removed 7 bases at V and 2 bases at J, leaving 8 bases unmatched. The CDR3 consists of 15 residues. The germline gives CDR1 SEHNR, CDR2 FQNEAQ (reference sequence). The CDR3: CASITGGIFTDTQYF. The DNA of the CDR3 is TGTGCCAGCATCACAGGGGGTATTTTCACAGATACGCAGTATTTT.

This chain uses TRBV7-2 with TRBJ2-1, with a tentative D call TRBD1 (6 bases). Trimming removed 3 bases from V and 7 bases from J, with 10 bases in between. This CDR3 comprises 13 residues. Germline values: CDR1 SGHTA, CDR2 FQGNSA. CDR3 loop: CASSFVTGNEQFF. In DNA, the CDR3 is TGTGCCAGCAGCTTCGTAACAGGGAATGAGCAGTTCTTC.

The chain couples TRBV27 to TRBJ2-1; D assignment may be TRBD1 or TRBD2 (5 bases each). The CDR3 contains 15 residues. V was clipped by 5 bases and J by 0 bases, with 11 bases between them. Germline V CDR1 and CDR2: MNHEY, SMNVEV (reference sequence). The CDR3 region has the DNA TGTGCCAGCAGTCCTTGGGGGAGCTCCTACAATGAGCAGTTCTTC. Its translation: CASSPWGSSYNEQFF.

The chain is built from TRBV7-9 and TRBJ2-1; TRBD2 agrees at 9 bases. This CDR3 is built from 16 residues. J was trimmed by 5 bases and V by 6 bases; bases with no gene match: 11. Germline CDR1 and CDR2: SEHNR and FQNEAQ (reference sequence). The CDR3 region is CASRPIAGDRDNEQFF. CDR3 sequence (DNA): TGTGCCAGCAGGCCTATAGCGGGAGATCGTGACAATGAGCAGTTCTTC.

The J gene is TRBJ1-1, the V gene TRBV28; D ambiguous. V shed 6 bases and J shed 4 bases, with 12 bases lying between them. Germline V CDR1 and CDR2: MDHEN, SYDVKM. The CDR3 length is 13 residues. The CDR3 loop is CASSGDQATEAFF. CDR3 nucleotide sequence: TGTGCCAGCAGCGGAGATCAGGCCACTGAAGCTTTCTTT.

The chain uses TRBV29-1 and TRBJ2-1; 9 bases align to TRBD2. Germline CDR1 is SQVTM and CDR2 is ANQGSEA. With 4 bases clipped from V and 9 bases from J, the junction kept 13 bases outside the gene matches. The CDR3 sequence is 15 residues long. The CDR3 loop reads CSVVLAGNKYGEQFF. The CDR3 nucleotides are TGCAGCGTTGTACTAGCGGGTAACAAGTACGGTGAGCAGTTCTTC.

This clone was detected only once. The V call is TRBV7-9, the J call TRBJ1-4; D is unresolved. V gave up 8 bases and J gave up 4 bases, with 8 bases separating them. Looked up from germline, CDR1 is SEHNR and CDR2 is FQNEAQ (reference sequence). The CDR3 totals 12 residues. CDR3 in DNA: TGTGCCAGCCGGAGCCTTAATGAAAAACTGTTTTTT. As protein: CASRSLNEKLFF. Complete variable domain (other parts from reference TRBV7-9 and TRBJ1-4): DTGVSQNPRHKITKRGQNVTFRCDPISEHNRLYWYRQTLGQGPEFLTYFQNEAQLEKSRLLSDRFSAERPKGSFSTLEIQRTEQGDSAMYLCASRSLNEKLFFGSGTQLSVL.

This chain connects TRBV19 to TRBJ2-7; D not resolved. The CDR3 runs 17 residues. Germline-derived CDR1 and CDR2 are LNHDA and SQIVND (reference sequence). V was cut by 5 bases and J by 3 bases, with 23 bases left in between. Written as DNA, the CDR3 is TGTGCCAGTAGTGCACCGGGCCCAGCCACCCCCGTCTACGAGCAGTACTTC. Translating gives CASSAPGPATPVYEQYF.